This T cell receptor (beta chain) was identified in a study of early T cells in non-severe SARS-CoV-2 infection. The wider study: Alpha and beta chains were unpaired, from unsorted whole-blood bulk RNA.

This clonotype appeared many times. Individual cDNA molecules carried attached unique molecular identifiers. TCRdb re-called the 5' RACE reads with MiXCR, one entry per CDR3 protein. The sample comprises 49,000 or so distinct CDR3 sequences, under 7% of which are singletons, and around 2.8% rests with the top ten. Trimming took off 1 base at V and 5 bases at J, with 12 bases between the two ends. This CDR3 has 15 residues. The sequenced sample was whole blood, obtained at baseline. This TCR came from an adult who was a healthcare worker with PCR-confirmed SARS-CoV-2 infection or an uninfected control (not recorded which). V gene TRBV12-3 or TRBV12-4 combines with J gene TRBJ1-5; unclear D gene. As DNA, the CDR3 is TGTGCCAGCAGTTTAGGACAAGGTCGCTATCAGCCCCAGCATTTT. This sequence encodes CASSLGQGRYQPQHF.